This T cell receptor beta chain comes out of a study of T cell repertoires in cytomegalovirus infection. Overall study results and limits: Across the ex vivo response, the dominant clonotypes were HLA-C-restricted CMV-specific TCR beta clonotypes. Summed frequency of shared TCR beta families picked out CMV carriers who also had the relevant HLA.

This clonotype was detected many times. Its target is unknown. One entry per CDR3 protein, called by TCRdb with MiXCR from the reads. The sample yields 90,000 to 130,000 distinct CDR3 sequences, around 10% seen once. This CDR3 has 14 residues. Germline CDR1 reads SGHTA; CDR2 reads FQGNSA. The ends lost 5 bases at V and 6 bases at J; junction bases unmatched: 5. The gene calls are TRBV7-2 and TRBJ2-7; 12 bases are a match to TRBD2. Sequencing was done on a sample of PBMCs, sequenced either directly or after in vitro stimulation (not recorded which). The TCR comes from a human donor in good health (CMV status not recorded). Some clones in this sample may be carry-over from other donors' samples. In DNA, the CDR3 is TGTGCCAGCAGCCCAACTAGCGGGAGGACCGAGCAGTACGTC. Translation gives CASSPTSGRTEQYV.